This T cell receptor (beta chain) was captured in a study of spatial heterogeneity in lung cancer. Trimming left V 1 base short and J 0 bases short, with 9 bases between. The CDR3 totals 15 residues. Germline assignment: CDR1 SGHVS and CDR2 FNYEAQ. The sample's time point: sample taken at primary tumor resection. Sequencing covered unsorted whole RNA taken from tumor, nontumor lung or frozen PBMC. Samples came from 72 TRACERx patients with untreated early-stage lung cancer. TCRdb re-called the 5' RACE reads with MiXCR, one entry per CDR3 protein. The table records more than 9,500 distinct CDR3 sequences, over 15% of them present only once.

The chain is built from TRBV7-6 and TRBJ1-2; no firm D call. The TCR was taken from a male donor with early-stage non-small cell lung cancer. This specimen was PBMCs, taken at surgery. CDR3 loop: CASSLDAAANYGYTF. The DNA of the CDR3 is TGTGCCAGCAGCTTAGACGCGGCGGCTAACTATGGCTACACCTTC. The full variable domain, its missing parts supplied by reference TRBV7-6 and TRBJ1-2, is GAGVSQSPRYKVTKRGQDVALRCDPISGHVSLYWYRQALGQGPEFLTYFNYEAQQDKSGLPNDRFSAERPEGSISTLTIQRTEQRDSAMYRCASSLDAAANYGYTFGSGTRLTVV.